This section outlines one T cell receptor beta chain sequence together with its context. The data originate from a study of blood T cell repertoires in COVID-19. Looking at the study overall: Sites in the United States, Italy and Spain provided acute and convalescent COVID-19 samples. Sample material is recorded as cDNA or gDNA derived from T cells, B-cell-depleted T cells, or PBMCs.

This CDR3 is built from 12 residues. The ends lost 10 bases at V and 8 bases at J; junction bases unmatched: 7. Germline lookup yields CDR1 SNHLY and CDR2 FYNNEI. Authors' methods: Amplifying reference gene primers gave estimates of nucleated cell counts. Some clones are missing from TCRdb's copy, which holds only in-frame ones; the method was immunoSEQ multiplex PCR. The D gene and trimming were derived from the DNA, and the V and J assignments and clone size from that table. The table has 250,000 to 350,000 clones, roughly 90% seen once. Material: peripheral blood. This receptor was taken from a woman aged 45-60 years who had recovered from COVID-19. J is TRBJ2-2 and V is TRBV2, with 7 bases matching TRBD1. The CDR3 loop reads CATNQGVGELFF. The CDR3 DNA sequence: TGTGCCACGAACCAGGGGGTAGGGGAGCTGTTTTTT.